Below are 15 T cell receptor beta chains sequenced from a single sample in a study of PD-L1 blockade in urothelial cancer. The table came from immunoSEQ multiplex PCR; TCRdb's copy has only in-frame clones and leaves some out. This table has tens of thousands of clones, 81% appearing once. Documented time point: pretreatment peripheral blood. The sample consisted of PBMCs, taken around atezolizumab (anti-PD-L1) treatment. The source is a man aged 70 or older with urothelial cancer.

This clone was recorded once. The chain uses TRBV18 and TRBJ1-4, with D unresolved. Germline loops: CDR1 KGHSH, CDR2 LQKENI. V lost 2 bases and J 6 bases, leaving 10 bases between the germline ends. CDR3 length: 14 amino acids. Here the CDR3 reads CASSPGRGDEKLFF. The CDR3 coding sequence is TGTGCCAGCTCACCAGGGCGGGGAGATGAAAAACTGTTTTTT.

This sequence joins TRBV6-1 and TRBJ1-4; D uncertain. V shed 10 bases and J shed 6 bases, with 15 bases lying between them. Looked up from germline, CDR1 is MNHNS and CDR2 is SASEGT. The CDR3 sequence is 13 residues long. The CDR3 sequence: CATLRPEDEKLFF. In DNA, the CDR3 is TGTGCCACCCTGAGACCGGAGGATGAAAAACTGTTTTTT.

The chain is built from TRBV6-1 and TRBJ2-1, with TRBD2 matching 9 bases. Germline-derived CDR1 and CDR2 are MNHNS and SASEGT. The CDR3 extends over 12 amino acids. DNA of the CDR3: TGTTGCTTCGGCGGGAGGGGGGGTGAGCAGTTCTTC. This translates into CCFGGRGGEQFF.

CDR3 sequence reads: CASSPGDYGYTF. The CDR3 DNA sequence: TGTGCCAGCAGCCCAGGGGACTATGGCTACACCTTC. The gene calls are TRBV7-6 and TRBJ1-2; TRBD1 might be the D (6 bases). The germline gives CDR1 SGHVS, CDR2 FNYEAQ. This CDR3 has 12 residues. V was pared by 5 bases and J by 3 bases, with 7 bases between. Using reference TRBV7-6 and TRBJ1-2 for the parts outside the CDR3, the full variable domain is GAGVSQSPRYKVTKRGQDVALRCDPISGHVSLYWYRQALGQGPEFLTYFNYEAQQDKSGLPNDRFSAERPEGSISTLTIQRTEQRDSAMYRCASSPGDYGYTFGSGTRLTVV.

The chain is built from TRBV5-4 and TRBJ2-7; 14 positions agree with TRBD2. Per the germline V gene, CDR1 is SGHNT and CDR2 is YYREEE (reference sequence). Trimming took 6 bases from V and 5 from J; bases not matched to a gene: 10. There are 16 residues in the CDR3. In DNA form, the CDR3 reads TGTGCCAGCACACCGGGACTAGCGGGAGCAGAAAACGAGCAGTACTTC. This sequence encodes CASTPGLAGAENEQYF.

The chain employs TRBV30 and TRBJ2-7; 10 positions agree with TRBD2. The V gene end was trimmed by 4 bases and the J gene end by 1 base; junction bases not matched to a gene: 13. The length of the CDR3 is 17 residues. Germline loops: CDR1 GTSNPN, CDR2 SVGIG (reference sequence). The CDR3 sequence: CAWIPIVLAGESYEQYF. The CDR3 nucleotides are TGTGCCTGGATCCCAATCGTTCTAGCGGGAGAGTCCTACGAGCAGTACTTC.

This clone was seen just once. This chain joins TRBV30 and TRBJ2-7, with D perhaps matching TRBD2 (6 bases). The CDR3 has 15 amino acids. The germline V gene has CDR1 GTSNPN and CDR2 SVGIG (reference sequence). V gave up 3 bases and J gave up 0 bases, with 15 bases separating them. The CDR3 loop reads CAWSAIGGSSYEQYF. As DNA, the CDR3 is TGTGCCTGGAGCGCCATTGGGGGGAGCTCCTACGAGCAGTACTTC.

The CDR3 spells CASSATATSYEQYF. The DNA of the CDR3 is TGTGCCAGCAGTGCTACAGCCACCTCCTACGAGCAGTACTTC. The chain uses TRBV2 and TRBJ2-7; D unclear. From germline, CDR1 is SNHLY and CDR2 FYNNEI. The CDR3 is made up of 14 amino acids. The V and J ends lost 4 bases and 0 bases respectively, with 10 bases between them.

The chain combines TRBV6-5 with TRBJ2-1, with D possibly TRBD1 on 6 matching bases. The CDR3 has 14 amino acids. Germline CDR1 is MNHEY and CDR2 is SVGAGI. Trimming cost V 2 bases and J 7 bases, with 12 bases left between them. The CDR3 DNA reads TGTGCCAGCAGTTACGGGGGCCCTAGTAATGAGCAGTTCTTC. Translation: CASSYGGPSNEQFF.

The chain combines TRBV10-1 with TRBJ2-7, with TRBD1 matching over 8 bases. The CDR3 spans 14 residues. Germline CDR1 reads WNHNN; CDR2 reads SYGVQD (reference sequence). Unmatched junction bases numbered 8, after V lost 4 bases and J lost 6 bases. DNA of the CDR3: TGCGCCAGCAGTGGGTCGGACAGGGTTACCGAGCAGTACTTC. Translating gives CASSGSDRVTEQYF.

In its sample, this clone was seen a few times. This chain joins TRBV5-1 and TRBJ1-1, with TRBD1 identical over 8 bases. The J segment lost 1 base and the V segment lost 0 bases, leaving 5 bases of the junction unmatched. Germline assignment: CDR1 SGHRS and CDR2 YFSETQ. The CDR3 length is 16 residues. CDR3 region: CASSLARGRGNTEAFF. DNA of the CDR3: TGCGCCAGCAGCTTGGCCAGGGGGCGCGGGAACACTGAAGCTTTCTTT.

This clone was detected once. This rearrangement joins TRBV18 to TRBJ1-1, with 8 bases identical to TRBD1. V was clipped by 3 bases and J by 6 bases; unmatched bases: 15. Germline V lookup: CDR1 KGHSH, CDR2 LQKENI. The CDR3 spans 17 residues. Here the CDR3 DNA reads TGTGCCAGCTCACCCGACTCGGCGGACAGGGCTTTGGCTGAAGCTTTCTTT. Its translation: CASSPDSADRALAEAFF. Combining the CDR3 with reference TRBV18 and TRBJ1-1 gives the whole variable domain NAGVMQNPRHLVRRRGQEARLRCSPMKGHSHVYWYRQLPEEGLKFMVYLQKENIIDESGMPKERFSAEFPKEGPSILRIQQVVRGDSAAYFCASSPDSADRALAEAFFGQGTRLTVV.

The V gene is TRBV28, the J gene TRBJ2-6, with a weak D call TRBD2 (7 bases). The V end was cut by 0 bases, the J end by 0 bases, with 12 bases between. CDR1 and CDR2 (germline): MDHEN, SYDVKM. This CDR3 contains 18 residues. The CDR3 here is CASSLWGGGGSGANVLTF. The CDR3, as DNA: TGTGCCAGCAGTTTATGGGGAGGGGGAGGCTCTGGGGCCAACGTCCTGACTTTC.

The chain joins TRBV5-4 to TRBJ2-1; D gene ambiguous. Germline V gene lookup returns CDR1 SGHNT and CDR2 YYREEE (reference sequence). The CDR3 covers 13 residues. The germline V and J ends were trimmed by 1 base and 2 bases, with 4 bases remaining between them. CDR3 in DNA: TGTGCCAGCAGCTTGATCACCTACAATGAGCAGTTCTTC. Amino acid sequence: CASSLITYNEQFF.

J is TRBJ1-2 and V is TRBV2; D not resolved. The CDR3 is made up of 13 amino acids. Germline V lookup: CDR1 SNHLY, CDR2 FYNNEI. Trimming took 3 bases from V and 3 from J, leaving 8 bases between them. The CDR3 protein is CASSEAGYYGYTF. In DNA form, the CDR3 reads TGTGCCAGCAGTGAGGCAGGATACTATGGCTACACCTTC.